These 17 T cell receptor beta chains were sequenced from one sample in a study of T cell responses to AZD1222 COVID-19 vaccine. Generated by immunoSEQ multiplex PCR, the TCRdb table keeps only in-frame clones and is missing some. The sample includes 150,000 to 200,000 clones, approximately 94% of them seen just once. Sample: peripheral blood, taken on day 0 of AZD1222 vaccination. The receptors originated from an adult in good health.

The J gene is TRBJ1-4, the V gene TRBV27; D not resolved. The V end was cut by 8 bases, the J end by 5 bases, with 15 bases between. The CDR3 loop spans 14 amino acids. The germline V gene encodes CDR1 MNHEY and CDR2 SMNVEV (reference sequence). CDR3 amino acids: CASGRVGRNEKLFF. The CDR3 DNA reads TGTGCCAGCGGGAGGGTCGGCAGAAATGAAAAACTGTTTTTT.

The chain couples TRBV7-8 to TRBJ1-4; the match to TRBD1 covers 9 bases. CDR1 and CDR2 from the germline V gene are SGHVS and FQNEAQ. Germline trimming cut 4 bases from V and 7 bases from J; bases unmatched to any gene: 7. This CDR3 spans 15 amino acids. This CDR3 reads CASSSRQGGIEKLFF. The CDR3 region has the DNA TGTGCCAGCAGCTCAAGACAGGGGGGGATTGAAAAACTGTTTTTT.

The CDR3 region has the DNA TGTGCCAGCAGCCCCCTTCGCCCCGTGGGTACTGAAGCTTTCTTT. This sequence encodes CASSPLRPVGTEAFF. The chain uses TRBV7-9 and TRBJ1-1; unclear D gene. Germline-derived CDR1 and CDR2 are SEHNR and FQNEAQ (reference sequence). V was clipped by 5 bases and J by 5 bases, with 18 bases between them. This CDR3 is built from 15 residues.

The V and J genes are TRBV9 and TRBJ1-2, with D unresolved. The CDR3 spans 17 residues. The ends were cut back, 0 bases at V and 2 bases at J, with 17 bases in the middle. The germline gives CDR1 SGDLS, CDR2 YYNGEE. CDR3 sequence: CASSVGGHSVLNYGYTF. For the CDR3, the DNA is TGTGCCAGCAGCGTAGGAGGGCACTCAGTACTAAACTATGGCTACACCTTC.

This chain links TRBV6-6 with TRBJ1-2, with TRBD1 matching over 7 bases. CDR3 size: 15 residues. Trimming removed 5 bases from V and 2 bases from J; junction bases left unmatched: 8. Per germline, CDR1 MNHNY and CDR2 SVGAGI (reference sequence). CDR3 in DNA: TGTGCCAGCAGTCGGGGACAGTCTTCCAACTATGGCTACACCTTC. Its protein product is CASSRGQSSNYGYTF.

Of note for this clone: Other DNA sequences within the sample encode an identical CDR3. DNA of the CDR3: TGTGCCAGCAGCTTAGGACAGGGGAACACTGAAGCTTTCTTT. Encoded protein: CASSLGQGNTEAFF. The rearrangement joins TRBV7-9 to TRBJ1-1, with TRBD1 matching 7 bases. J was trimmed by 1 base and V by 1 base; bases with no gene match: 0. CDR1 and CDR2 (germline): SEHNR, FQNEAQ (reference sequence). CDR3 length: 14 amino acids. The full variable domain, in which reference TRBV7-9 and TRBJ1-1 provide the parts outside the CDR3, is DTGVSQNPRHKITKRGQNVTFRCDPISEHNRLYWYRQTLGQGPEFLTYFQNEAQLEKSRLLSDRFSAERPKGSFSTLEIQRTEQGDSAMYLCASSLGQGNTEAFFGQGTRLTVV.

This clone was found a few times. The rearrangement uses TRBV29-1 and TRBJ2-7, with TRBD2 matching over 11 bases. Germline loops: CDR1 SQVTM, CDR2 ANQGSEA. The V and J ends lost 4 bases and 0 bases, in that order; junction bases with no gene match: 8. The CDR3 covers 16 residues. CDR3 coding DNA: TGCAGCGTTGTCCCTAGCGGGAGGACCAGCTCCTACGAGCAGTACTTC. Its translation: CSVVPSGRTSSYEQYF.

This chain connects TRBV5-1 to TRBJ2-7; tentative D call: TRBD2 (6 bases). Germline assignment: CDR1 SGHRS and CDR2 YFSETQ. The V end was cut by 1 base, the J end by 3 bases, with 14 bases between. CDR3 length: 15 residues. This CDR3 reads CASSLTDWGLYEQYF. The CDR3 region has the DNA TGCGCCAGCAGCTTGACTGACTGGGGACTCTACGAGCAGTACTTC.

The CDR3: CASSQEGAESNYGYTF. The CDR3 coding sequence is TGTGCCAGCAGCCAAGAGGGAGCAGAGTCTAACTATGGCTACACCTTC. The chain is built from TRBV4-2 and TRBJ1-2, with unresolved D. CDR3 length equals 16 residues. Per the germline V gene, CDR1 is LGHNA and CDR2 is YNFKEQ. The germline V and J ends were trimmed by 0 bases and 0 bases, with 11 bases remaining between them.

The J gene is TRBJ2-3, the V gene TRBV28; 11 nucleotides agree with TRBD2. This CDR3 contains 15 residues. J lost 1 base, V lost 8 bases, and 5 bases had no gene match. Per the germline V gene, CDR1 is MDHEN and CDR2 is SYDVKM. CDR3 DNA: TGTGCCAGCCTATTAGCGGGAGGGCGCACAGATACGCAGTATTTT. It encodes CASLLAGGRTDTQYF.

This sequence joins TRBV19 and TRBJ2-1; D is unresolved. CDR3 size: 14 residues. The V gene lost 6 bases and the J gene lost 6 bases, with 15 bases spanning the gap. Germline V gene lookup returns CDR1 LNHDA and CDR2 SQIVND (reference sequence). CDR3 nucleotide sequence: TGTGCCAGTAGGCCCGACTTCGGCCGCAATGAGCAGTTCTTC. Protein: CASRPDFGRNEQFF.

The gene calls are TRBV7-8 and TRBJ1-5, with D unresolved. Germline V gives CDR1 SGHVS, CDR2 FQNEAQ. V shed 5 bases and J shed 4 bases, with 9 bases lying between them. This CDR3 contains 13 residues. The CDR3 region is CASSLQANQPQHF. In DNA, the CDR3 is TGTGCCAGCAGCCTCCAGGCGAATCAGCCCCAGCATTTT.

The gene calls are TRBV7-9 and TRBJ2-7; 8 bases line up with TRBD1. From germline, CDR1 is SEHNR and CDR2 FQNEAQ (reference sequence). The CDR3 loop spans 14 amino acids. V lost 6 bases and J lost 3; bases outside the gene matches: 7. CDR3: CASRPGQGFYEQYF. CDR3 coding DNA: TGTGCCAGCAGGCCCGGACAGGGCTTCTACGAGCAGTACTTC.

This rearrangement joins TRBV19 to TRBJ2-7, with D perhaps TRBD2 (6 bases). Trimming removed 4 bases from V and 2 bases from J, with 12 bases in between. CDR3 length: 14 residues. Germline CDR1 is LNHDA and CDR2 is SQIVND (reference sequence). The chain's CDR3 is CASSTGGIPYEQYF. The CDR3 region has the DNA TGTGCCAGTAGTACCGGGGGTATCCCCTACGAGCAGTACTTC.

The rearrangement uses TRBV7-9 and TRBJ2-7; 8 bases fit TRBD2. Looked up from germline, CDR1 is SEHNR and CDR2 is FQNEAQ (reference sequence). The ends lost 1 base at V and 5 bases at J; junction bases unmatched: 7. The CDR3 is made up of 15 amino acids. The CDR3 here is CASSLVPGGIHEQYF. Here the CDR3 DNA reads TGTGCCAGCAGCTTAGTACCGGGAGGGATCCACGAGCAGTACTTC.

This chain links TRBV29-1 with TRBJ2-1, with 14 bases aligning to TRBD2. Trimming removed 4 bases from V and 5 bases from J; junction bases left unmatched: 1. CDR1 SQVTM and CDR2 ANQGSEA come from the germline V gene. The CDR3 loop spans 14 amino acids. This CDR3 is CSVGTSGRHNEQFF. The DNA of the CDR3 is TGCAGCGTTGGGACTAGCGGGAGGCACAATGAGCAGTTCTTC.

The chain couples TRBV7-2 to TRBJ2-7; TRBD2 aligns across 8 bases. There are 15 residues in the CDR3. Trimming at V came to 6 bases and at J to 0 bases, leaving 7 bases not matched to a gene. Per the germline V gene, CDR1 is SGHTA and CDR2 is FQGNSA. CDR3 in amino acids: CASRQPGTSSYEQYF. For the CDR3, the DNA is TGTGCCAGCAGACAACCCGGGACTAGCTCCTACGAGCAGTACTTC.